Shown below are 15 T cell receptor beta chains from a single sample sequenced in a study of blood T cells in healthy people across ages. Primed by a sample-barcoded 5' primer and a J-beta primer mix, a second PCR proceeded for roughly 7 to 12 cycles. From the 5' RACE reads, TCRdb called clonotypes with MiXCR, one entry per CDR3 protein. The repertoire includes approximately 1.5 million distinct CDR3 sequences, about 35% of them detected once, and 11% sits in the top ten. The sample consisted of blood. The receptors come from a woman aged 30 to 39 in good health.

This clonotype appeared many times. The chain combines TRBV20-1 with TRBJ2-3; D remains unclear. The V gene's germline CDR1 is DFQATT and CDR2 SNEGSKA (reference sequence). This CDR3 comprises 13 residues. V gave up 3 bases and J gave up 1 base, with 8 bases separating them. The CDR3 is CSASRRRTDTQYF. CDR3 DNA sequence: TGCAGTGCTAGTAGGCGCCGCACAGATACGCAGTATTTT.

The chain couples TRBV12-3 or TRBV12-4 to TRBJ2-7, with 8 bases matching TRBD1. V lost 5 bases to trimming and J lost 4 bases; unmatched junction nucleotides: 13. The CDR3 sequence is 16 residues long. The CDR3 nucleotides are TGTGCCAGCAGTATTAGGACAGGGCACCAGCTGTACGAGCAGTACTTC. It yields the protein CASSIRTGHQLYEQYF.

This clonotype has more than one count but fewer than ten. The rearrangement links TRBV5-5 to TRBJ2-1; the match to TRBD2 covers 9 bases. CDR3 length equals 15 residues. The ends lost 1 base at V and 8 bases at J; junction bases unmatched: 7. Germline CDR1 is SGHKS and CDR2 is YYEKEE (reference sequence). The chain's CDR3 is CASSLRGGALDEQFF. CDR3 sequence (DNA): TGTGCCAGCAGCTTGCGCGGGGGGGCCCTGGATGAGCAGTTCTTC.

Only a few counts were recorded for this clonotype. The chain uses TRBV4-1 and TRBJ2-7; maybe TRBD1 (5 bases). Germline values: CDR1 MGHRA, CDR2 YSYEKL. This CDR3 is 13 amino acids long. Between the trimmed V and J ends, which lost 5 bases and 2 bases, there was a span of 10 bases. CDR3 coding DNA: TGCGCCAGCAGCAGGACACCTGCCTACGAGCAGTACTTC. This gives the protein CASSRTPAYEQYF.

The gene calls are TRBV2 and TRBJ2-1; 9 bases line up with TRBD1. V was clipped by 6 bases and J by 9 bases; unmatched bases: 15. The germline gives CDR1 SNHLY, CDR2 FYNNEI. This CDR3 contains 16 residues. In DNA, the CDR3 is TGTGCCAGCAGGGGCACCGGGACAGGGCCAAGGGGTGAGCAGTTCTTC. This gives the protein CASRGTGTGPRGEQFF.

CDR3 nucleotides: TGTGCCAGCAGCTCTGGGACAGGACTAACCTACAATGAGCAGTTCTTC. This sequence encodes CASSSGTGLTYNEQFF. The chain has TRBV11-2 and TRBJ2-1; 8 nucleotides align to TRBD1. J was trimmed by 2 bases and V by 4 bases; bases with no gene match: 7. The CDR3 runs 16 residues. The germline gives CDR1 SGHAT, CDR2 FQNNGV. Using reference TRBV11-2 and TRBJ2-1 for the parts outside the CDR3, the full variable domain is EAGVAQSPRYKIIEKRQSVAFWCNPISGHATLYWYQQILGQGPKLLIQFQNNGVVDDSQLPKDRFSAERLKGVDSTLKIQPAKLEDSAVYLCASSSGTGLTYNEQFFGPGTRLTVL.

J is TRBJ2-2 and V is TRBV11-2; TRBD2 is a possible D gene (5 bases). The V end lost 7 bases, the J end lost 4 bases, and 16 bases lay between the germline ends. Germline assignment: CDR1 SGHAT and CDR2 FQNNGV. The CDR3 is 15 residues long. CDR3 loop: CASTAAGVSTGELFF. The CDR3 nucleotides read TGTGCCAGCACCGCGGCGGGTGTGAGCACCGGGGAGCTGTTTTTT.

The chain combines TRBV14 with TRBJ2-5, with 9 nucleotides matching TRBD2. Germline values: CDR1 SGHDN, CDR2 FVKESK. Losses at the gene ends were 5 bases for V and 3 bases for J; bases not matched to a gene: 7. This CDR3 region has 15 residues. CDR3 loop: CASSLTSGSEETQYF. The CDR3 bases are TGTGCCAGCAGCTTGACTAGCGGATCAGAAGAGACCCAGTACTTC.

Note on this clonotype: A much larger clone sits a single nucleotide away, making a read error possible. This sequence joins TRBV4-1 and TRBJ1-5; 7 nucleotides agree with TRBD1. The CDR3 spans 17 residues. V was clipped by 3 bases and J by 3 bases; unmatched bases: 11. Per germline, CDR1 MGHRA and CDR2 YSYEKL. The chain's CDR3 is CASSQGLGGQLNQPQHF. The CDR3 DNA reads as TGCGCCAGCAGCCAGGGTTTGGGGGGACAGCTCAATCAGCCCCAGCATTTT.

V is TRBV7-8 and J is TRBJ2-1; 7 bases match TRBD2. The CDR3 contains 16 residues. The V and J ends lost 5 bases and 5 bases, in that order; junction bases with no gene match: 12. CDR1 and CDR2 from the germline V gene are SGHVS and FQNEAQ. The CDR3, as DNA: TGTGCCAGCAGCCAACATCGGGGGGAGGAAGACAATGAGCAGTTCTTC. Translation: CASSQHRGEEDNEQFF.

A few counts support this clonotype. The V call is TRBV2, the J call TRBJ2-4, with unresolved D. Germline V gene lookup returns CDR1 SNHLY and CDR2 FYNNEI. The V gene lost 5 bases and the J gene lost 8 bases, with 16 bases spanning the gap. The CDR3 sequence is 14 residues long. The CDR3 DNA sequence: TGTGCCAGCAGTAGCGTTTGGGCCGTGGACATTCAGTACTTC. It specifies CASSSVWAVDIQYF.

The rearrangement uses TRBV6-2 or TRBV6-3 and TRBJ1-2; D unresolved. Germline lookup yields CDR1 MNHEY and CDR2 SVGEGT. The CDR3 contains 12 residues. Trimming stripped 5 bases from V and 8 bases from J, with 12 bases between. The CDR3 loop is CASSQWSNGYTF. The CDR3 nucleotides are TGTGCCAGCAGTCAATGGTCGAACGGCTACACCTTC.

This rearrangement joins TRBV20-1 to TRBJ1-2; perhaps TRBD1 as D (6 bases). Germline-derived CDR1 and CDR2 are DFQATT and SNEGSKA (reference sequence). The CDR3 is 13 amino acids. The CDR3 DNA reads TGCAGCGGGGCCGTGGGGGGCTACTATGGCTACACCTTC. The encoded protein is CSGAVGGYYGYTF.

This clonotype has a handful of counts. This CDR3 is CATQGVGEKLFF. CDR3 DNA sequence: TGTGCCACGCAGGGTGTGGGGGAAAAACTGTTTTTT. V is TRBV10-3 and J is TRBJ1-4; weak D call: TRBD1 (5 bases). Between the trimmed V and J ends, which lost 10 bases and 8 bases, there was a span of 14 bases. This CDR3 is 12 amino acids long. The germline V gene encodes CDR1 ENHRY and CDR2 SYGVKD.

The V gene is TRBV3-1, the J gene TRBJ2-4; D gene uncertain. Germline V gene lookup returns CDR1 LGHDT and CDR2 YNNKEL (reference sequence). V lost 1 base and J lost 6, with 4 bases in between. This CDR3 is built from 12 residues. The CDR3 nucleotides are TGTGCCAGCAGCCAAGCCGGAAACATTCAGTACTTC. Protein: CASSQAGNIQYF.